This passage covers 7 T cell receptor beta chains from one sample sequenced in a study of blood T cell repertoires in COVID-19. Only in-frame clones appear in the TCRdb table, and some are missing; sequencing was by immunoSEQ multiplex PCR. The top ten hold around 1.1% of the sample, which has some 100,000 clones, around 89% seen once. The material sequenced was peripheral blood. Source of these receptors: a human donor in a cohort sampled during active COVID-19.

The chain recombines TRBV19 with TRBJ1-1; TRBD1 is a possible D gene (5 bases). Trimming took 5 bases from V and 5 from J, leaving 12 bases between them. The CDR3 runs 13 residues. The germline CDR1 and CDR2 sequences are LNHDA and SQIVND (reference sequence). The CDR3 here is CASSPRRQTEAFF. The CDR3 DNA reads as TGTGCCAGTAGTCCCCGGAGACAGACTGAAGCTTTCTTT. Drawing the rest from reference TRBV19 and TRBJ1-1, the complete variable domain is DGGITQSPKYLFRKEGQNVTLSCEQNLNHDAMYWYRQDPGQGLRLIYYSQIVNDFQKGDIAEGYSVSREKKESFPLTVTSAQKNPTAFYLCASSPRRQTEAFFGQGTRLTVV.

The gene calls are TRBV7-2 and TRBJ1-4, with D possibly matching TRBD1 (6 bases). Trimming stripped 5 bases from V and 14 bases from J, with 15 bases between. Germline CDR1 and CDR2: SGHTA and FQGNSA. The CDR3 length is 12 residues. CDR3 sequence reads: CASSPQGPKLFF. In nucleotides, the CDR3 is TGTGCCAGCAGCCCACAGGGTCCCAAGCTGTTTTTT.

The V gene is TRBV18, the J gene TRBJ2-7; D perhaps matches TRBD1 (5 bases). V gave up 3 bases and J gave up 4 bases, with 10 bases separating them. This CDR3 has 13 residues. Germline V lookup: CDR1 KGHSH, CDR2 LQKENI. The CDR3 nucleotides read TGTGCCAGCTCACCGGGCAGGGATTACGAGCAGTACTTC. Translation: CASSPGRDYEQYF.

The chain has TRBV18 and TRBJ2-1; 9 nucleotides line up with TRBD1. Germline loops: CDR1 KGHSH, CDR2 LQKENI. The V and J ends lost 3 bases and 7 bases, in that order; junction bases with no gene match: 13. The CDR3 has 17 amino acids. CDR3 protein: CASSPSTSGQGVNEQFF. Here the CDR3 DNA reads TGTGCCAGCTCACCTTCAACTTCGGGACAGGGAGTGAATGAGCAGTTCTTC.

This clone has a single count. This chain links TRBV20-1 with TRBJ2-5; D gene uncertain. The CDR3 totals 11 residues. The V gene lost 0 bases and the J gene lost 4 bases, with 3 bases spanning the gap. The germline V gene encodes CDR1 DFQATT and CDR2 SNEGSKA (reference sequence). In nucleotides, the CDR3 is TGCAGTGCTAGAGATCGAGAGACCCAGTACTTC. Translation: CSARDRETQYF.

A few counts support this clone. The genes are TRBV5-4 and TRBJ2-7; 12 positions agree with TRBD2. The CDR3 is 15 residues long. The germline V gene has CDR1 SGHNT and CDR2 YYREEE (reference sequence). The junction had 6 bases not matched to a gene; V was cut back by 4 bases and J by 4 bases. CDR3: CASSPGLAGLYEQYF. CDR3 in DNA: TGTGCCAGCAGCCCAGGACTAGCGGGGCTATACGAGCAGTACTTC.

V is TRBV7-3 and J is TRBJ2-3; 10 nucleotides align to TRBD2. With V trimmed by 5 bases and J by 10 bases, 12 bases remained unmatched. This CDR3 is 15 amino acids long. Germline V CDR1 and CDR2: SGHTA, FQGTGA. CDR3 protein: CASSKAGGSVDAQYF. Written as DNA, the CDR3 is TGTGCCAGCAGCAAAGCGGGGGGGAGCGTTGATGCGCAGTATTTT.